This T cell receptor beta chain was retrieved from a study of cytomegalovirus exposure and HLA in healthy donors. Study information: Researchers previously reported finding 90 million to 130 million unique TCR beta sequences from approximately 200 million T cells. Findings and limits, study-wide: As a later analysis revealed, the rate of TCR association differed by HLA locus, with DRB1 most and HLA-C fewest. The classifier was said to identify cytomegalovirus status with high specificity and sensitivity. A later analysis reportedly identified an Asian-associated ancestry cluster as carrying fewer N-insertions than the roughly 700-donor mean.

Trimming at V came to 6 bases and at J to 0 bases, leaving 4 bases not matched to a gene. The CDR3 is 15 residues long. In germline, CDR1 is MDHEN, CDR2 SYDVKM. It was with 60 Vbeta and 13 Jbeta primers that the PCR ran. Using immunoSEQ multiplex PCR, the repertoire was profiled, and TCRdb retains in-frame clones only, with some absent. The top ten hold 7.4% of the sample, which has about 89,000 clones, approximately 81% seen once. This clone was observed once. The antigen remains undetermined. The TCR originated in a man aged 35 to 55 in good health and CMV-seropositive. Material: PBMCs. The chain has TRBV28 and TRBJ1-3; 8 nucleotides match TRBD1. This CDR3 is CASSPGGYSGNTIYF. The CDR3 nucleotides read TGTGCCAGCAGCCCAGGGGGCTACTCTGGAAACACCATATATTTT.